This T cell receptor (beta chain) is from a study of T cell changes during pregnancy in multiple sclerosis. Trimming cost V 7 bases and J 7 bases; bases outside gene matches: 8. Germline V CDR1 and CDR2: MNHNY, SVGAGI (reference sequence). There are 13 residues in the CDR3. Clones were sequenced by immunoSEQ multiplex PCR, and TCRdb holds only the in-frame ones, with some missing. The sample has 45,000 to 50,000 clones, roughly 93% seen once. The chain combines TRBV6-6 with TRBJ2-5; the match to TRBD2 covers 8 bases. Material: CD8+ T cells from peripheral blood mononuclear cells, obtained in the first trimester of pregnancy. This receptor was identified in a female donor with multiple sclerosis, enrolled in a pregnancy study. For the CDR3, the DNA is TGTGCCAGCACCCAACTAGCGGAGGCGACCCAGTACTTC. This sequence encodes CASTQLAEATQYF.